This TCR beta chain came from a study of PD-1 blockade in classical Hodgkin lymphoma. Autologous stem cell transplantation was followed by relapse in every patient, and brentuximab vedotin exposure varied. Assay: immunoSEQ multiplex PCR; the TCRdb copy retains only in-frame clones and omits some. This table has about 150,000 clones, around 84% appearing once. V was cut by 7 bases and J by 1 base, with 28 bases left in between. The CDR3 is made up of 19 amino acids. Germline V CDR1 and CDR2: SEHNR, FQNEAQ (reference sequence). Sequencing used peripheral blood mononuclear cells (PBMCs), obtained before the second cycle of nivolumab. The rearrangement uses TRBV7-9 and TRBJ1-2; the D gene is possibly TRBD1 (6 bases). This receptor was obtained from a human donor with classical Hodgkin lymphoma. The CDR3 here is CASIRFGTLRSGSNYGYTF. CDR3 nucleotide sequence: TGTGCCAGCATCCGGTTCGGGACATTAAGATCGGGGAGTAACTATGGCTACACCTTC.